Listed below are T cell receptor beta chains from one sample, sequenced in a study of OX40 agonist ivuxolimab in advanced cancers. Profiling relied on immunoSEQ multiplex PCR, and the TCRdb table lists in-frame clones only, not all of them. The data contain approximately 80,000 clones, about 90% of them singletons. The sequences come from CD4+ or CD8+ T cells sorted from blood, collected in a trial of the OX40 agonist ivuxolimab. The receptor set was obtained from an adult with an advanced solid tumor such as melanoma, head and neck, liver or kidney cancer. Each CDR3 is given with its conserved first and last residue. The order of the fields is V gene, D gene, clone size, J gene, CDR3 DNA, CDR3 protein. The D gene is left open where the match is weak. Rows may omit the clone size; those that give it use once, few, many or a size class.

v_gene: TRBV25-1; d_gene: .; abundance: few; j_gene: TRBJ1-5; CDR3nt: TGTGCCAGCAGCGAGTCAACAGTCAATCAGCCCCAGCATTTT; CDR3aa: CASSESTVNQPQHF
v_gene: TRBV5-8; d_gene: .; abundance: .; j_gene: TRBJ1-1; CDR3nt: TGTGCCAGCAGCCGAACACAGAACACTGAAGCTTTCTTT; CDR3aa: CASSRTQNTEAFF
v_gene: TRBV6-5; d_gene: .; abundance: .; j_gene: TRBJ2-2; CDR3nt: TGTGCCAGCAAAAGTCCGGGGGGCCCCGGGGAGCTGTTTTTT; CDR3aa: CASKSPGGPGELFF
v_gene: TRBV2; d_gene: TRBD1; abundance: .; j_gene: TRBJ1-2; CDR3nt: TGTGCCAGCAGTGACTCCCGGGACAGCCGGACTCTCTACTATGGCTACACCTTC; CDR3aa: CASSDSRDSRTLYYGYTF
v_gene: TRBV2; d_gene: .; abundance: .; j_gene: TRBJ2-5; CDR3nt: TGTGCCAGCAATCCCCTCGGCATCCCGGGGTGGGAGACCCAGTACTTC; CDR3aa: CASNPLGIPGWETQYF
v_gene: TRBV14; d_gene: .; abundance: .; j_gene: TRBJ2-5; CDR3nt: TGTGCCAGCAGCAGAGGGATTCAAGAGACCCAGTACTTC; CDR3aa: CASSRGIQETQYF
v_gene: TRBV28; d_gene: .; abundance: .; j_gene: TRBJ1-5; CDR3nt: TGTGCCAGCAGTAAACGGCAACTAAATCAGCCCCAGCATTTT; CDR3aa: CASSKRQLNQPQHF
v_gene: TRBV19; d_gene: TRBD1; abundance: .; j_gene: TRBJ1-1; CDR3nt: TGTGCCAGTCAAGGACAGGGGGGGACTGAAGCTTTCTTT; CDR3aa: CASQGQGGTEAFF
v_gene: TRBV4-2; d_gene: .; abundance: .; j_gene: TRBJ1-4; CDR3nt: TGTGCCAGCAGCCAAGTGACGGCCCGGGGTAATGAAAAACTGTTTTTT; CDR3aa: CASSQVTARGNEKLFF
v_gene: TRBV15; d_gene: .; abundance: .; j_gene: TRBJ1-3; CDR3nt: TGTGCCACCAGCAGAGGCTTCGGCTCAGCTTCTGGAAACACCATATATTTT; CDR3aa: CATSRGFGSASGNTIYF
v_gene: TRBV10-3; d_gene: .; abundance: .; j_gene: TRBJ2-7; CDR3nt: TGTGCCATCAGTGGGGCAGCCTCCTACGAGCAGTACTTC; CDR3aa: CAISGAASYEQYF
v_gene: TRBV28; d_gene: .; abundance: .; j_gene: TRBJ1-5; CDR3nt: TGTGCCAGCAGTTTAGGGAGGTTGCCCCAGCATTTT; CDR3aa: CASSLGRLPQHF
v_gene: TRBV9; d_gene: .; abundance: .; j_gene: TRBJ2-7; CDR3nt: TGTGCCAGCAGCATCGGGGGAAGCGCCCAGTCCTACGAGCAGTACTTC; CDR3aa: CASSIGGSAQSYEQYF
v_gene: TRBV5-1; d_gene: .; abundance: .; j_gene: TRBJ2-1; CDR3nt: TGCGCCAGCAGCTTGGGCATCACAGGGATGTCCTACAATGAGCAGTTCTTC; CDR3aa: CASSLGITGMSYNEQFF
v_gene: TRBV7-9; d_gene: .; abundance: .; j_gene: TRBJ2-5; CDR3nt: TGTGCCAGCAGCGTCGTCGGGGGAAAAGAGACCCAGTACTTC; CDR3aa: CASSVVGGKETQYF
v_gene: TRBV7-6; d_gene: .; abundance: .; j_gene: TRBJ2-1; CDR3nt: TGTGCCAGCAGCCCCCCCGGGACGTCCTTCAATGAGCAGTTCTTC; CDR3aa: CASSPPGTSFNEQFF
v_gene: TRBV27; d_gene: .; abundance: once; j_gene: TRBJ2-1; CDR3nt: TGTGCCAGCAGTTTCGGCAGGGACAATGAGCAGTTCTTC; CDR3aa: CASSFGRDNEQFF
v_gene: TRBV6-5; d_gene: .; abundance: .; j_gene: TRBJ1-6; CDR3nt: TGTGCCAGCAGCCAAACAGGGACCTATAATTCACCCCTCCACTTT; CDR3aa: CASSQTGTYNSPLHF
v_gene: TRBV28; d_gene: TRBD1; abundance: .; j_gene: TRBJ1-2; CDR3nt: TGTGCCAGCACCGGACAGGGGGTTAACTATGGCTACACCTTC; CDR3aa: CASTGQGVNYGYTF
v_gene: TRBV9; d_gene: TRBD2; abundance: .; j_gene: TRBJ2-5; CDR3nt: TGTGCCAGCAGCGTAGCTGCGGCTAGCGGGGGGTACCAAGAGACCCAGTACTTC; CDR3aa: CASSVAAASGGYQETQYF
v_gene: TRBV7-9; d_gene: .; abundance: .; j_gene: TRBJ1-5; CDR3nt: TGTGCCAGCAGCGCGGGATTAGCAAATCAGCCCCAGCATTTT; CDR3aa: CASSAGLANQPQHF
v_gene: TRBV28; d_gene: .; abundance: .; j_gene: TRBJ2-3; CDR3nt: TGTGCCAGCGGCCCTCAAGATACGCAGTATTTT; CDR3aa: CASGPQDTQYF
v_gene: TRBV6-6; d_gene: TRBD1; abundance: .; j_gene: TRBJ1-1; CDR3nt: TGTGCCAGCAGTTACCCACAGGGGGTGGAAGCTTTCTTT; CDR3aa: CASSYPQGVEAFF
v_gene: TRBV28; d_gene: .; abundance: .; j_gene: TRBJ1-2; CDR3nt: TGTGCCATACCATTCGGGGGCTCTGGCTACACCTTC; CDR3aa: CAIPFGGSGYTF
v_gene: TRBV5-1; d_gene: .; abundance: .; j_gene: TRBJ2-2; CDR3nt: TGCGCCAGCAGCTTGATTCTAGCTCAAACCGGGGAGCTGTTTTTT; CDR3aa: CASSLILAQTGELFF
v_gene: TRBV28; d_gene: .; abundance: .; j_gene: TRBJ2-1; CDR3nt: TGTGCCAGCACCGGGGGTGGGGGAACGTACAATGAGCAGTTCTTC; CDR3aa: CASTGGGGTYNEQFF
v_gene: TRBV18; d_gene: .; abundance: .; j_gene: TRBJ2-1; CDR3nt: TGTGCCAGCTCACCAGCCGAGTACTACAATGAGCAGTTCTTC; CDR3aa: CASSPAEYYNEQFF
v_gene: TRBV28; d_gene: .; abundance: .; j_gene: TRBJ2-7; CDR3nt: TGTGCCAGCACTTCAGGACCGAGCTACGAGCAGTACTTC; CDR3aa: CASTSGPSYEQYF
v_gene: TRBV9; d_gene: TRBD1; abundance: .; j_gene: TRBJ2-4; CDR3nt: TGTGCCAGCAGCCCCAGGGACAGGGGGTTCGGCATTCAGTACTTC; CDR3aa: CASSPRDRGFGIQYF
v_gene: TRBV11-2; d_gene: .; abundance: once; j_gene: TRBJ1-2; CDR3nt: TGTGCCAGCAGCTCTCGATTACAGCCGAACTATGGCTACACCTTC; CDR3aa: CASSSRLQPNYGYTF
v_gene: TRBV5-5; d_gene: .; abundance: .; j_gene: TRBJ2-3; CDR3nt: TGTGCCAGCAGCCTCCCGACAGGGAGGTCGGATACGCAGTATTTT; CDR3aa: CASSLPTGRSDTQYF
v_gene: TRBV27; d_gene: TRBD2; abundance: .; j_gene: TRBJ2-1; CDR3nt: TGTGCCAGCAGCCCGGACTGGCCTCGGGGGGGTGAGCAGTTCTTC; CDR3aa: CASSPDWPRGGEQFF
v_gene: TRBV5-8; d_gene: .; abundance: once; j_gene: TRBJ1-5; CDR3nt: TGTGCCAGCAGCCGGTTAGGGGGTGAAACTAATCAGCCCCAGCATTTT; CDR3aa: CASSRLGGETNQPQHF
v_gene: TRBV30; d_gene: .; abundance: .; j_gene: TRBJ1-1; CDR3nt: TGTGCCTGGACGGACAGCAGGAGGTCTTATAGGGCTTTCTTT; CDR3aa: CAWTDSRRSYRAFF
v_gene: TRBV28; d_gene: TRBD2; abundance: .; j_gene: TRBJ2-3; CDR3nt: TGTGCCAGCAGTGCTCCCGGGAGGGCAAGGACAGATACGCAGTATTTT; CDR3aa: CASSAPGRARTDTQYF
v_gene: TRBV10-3; d_gene: .; abundance: .; j_gene: TRBJ2-5; CDR3nt: TGTGCCATCAGGACAGCACCGCAAGAGACCCAGTACTTC; CDR3aa: CAIRTAPQETQYF
v_gene: TRBV28; d_gene: TRBD1; abundance: .; j_gene: TRBJ1-2; CDR3nt: TGTGCCAGCACCCCCGGGACAGGGTATCTTGGCTACACCTTC; CDR3aa: CASTPGTGYLGYTF
v_gene: TRBV4-1; d_gene: TRBD1; abundance: few; j_gene: TRBJ2-7; CDR3nt: TGCGCCAGCAGCCAAGATGAGGATGGGACAGGGACCTACGAGCAGTACTTC; CDR3aa: CASSQDEDGTGTYEQYF
v_gene: TRBV5-1; d_gene: .; abundance: .; j_gene: TRBJ1-3; CDR3nt: TGCGCCAGCAGCTTGGACAGAACCTCCGCAAACACCATATATTTT; CDR3aa: CASSLDRTSANTIYF
v_gene: TRBV9; d_gene: .; abundance: .; j_gene: TRBJ2-5; CDR3nt: TGTGCCAGCAGCCCTAGCCCAGCGTATGCGACCCAGTACTTC; CDR3aa: CASSPSPAYATQYF
v_gene: TRBV11-3; d_gene: .; abundance: .; j_gene: TRBJ2-1; CDR3nt: TGTGCCAGCAGAACACCTAGTAATGAGCAGTTCTTC; CDR3aa: CASRTPSNEQFF
v_gene: TRBV27; d_gene: TRBD2; abundance: .; j_gene: TRBJ2-3; CDR3nt: TGTGCCAGCAGTTTATCGCCGCCAGCGGGGGCCACAGATACGCAGTATTTT; CDR3aa: CASSLSPPAGATDTQYF
v_gene: TRBV10-3; d_gene: .; abundance: .; j_gene: TRBJ1-1; CDR3nt: TGTGCCATCAGGCAGGACAGCGCGAACACTGAAGCTTTCTTT; CDR3aa: CAIRQDSANTEAFF